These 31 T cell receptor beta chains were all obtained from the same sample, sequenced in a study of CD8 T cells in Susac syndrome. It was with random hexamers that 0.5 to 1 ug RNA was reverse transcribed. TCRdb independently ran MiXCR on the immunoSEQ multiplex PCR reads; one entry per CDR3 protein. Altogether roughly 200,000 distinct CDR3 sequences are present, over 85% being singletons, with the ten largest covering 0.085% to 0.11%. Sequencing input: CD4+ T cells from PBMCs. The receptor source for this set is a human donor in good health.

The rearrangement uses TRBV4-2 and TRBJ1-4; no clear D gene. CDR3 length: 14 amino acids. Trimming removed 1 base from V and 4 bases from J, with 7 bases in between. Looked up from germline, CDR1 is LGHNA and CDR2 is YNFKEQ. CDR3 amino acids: CASSQGRLNEKLFF. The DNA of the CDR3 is TGTGCCAGCAGCCAAGGTAGACTTAATGAAAAACTGTTTTTT.

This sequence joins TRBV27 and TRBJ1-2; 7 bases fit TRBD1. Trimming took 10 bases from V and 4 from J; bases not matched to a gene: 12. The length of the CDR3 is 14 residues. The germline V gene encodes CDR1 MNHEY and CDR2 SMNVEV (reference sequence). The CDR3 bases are TGTGCCACCCGGGGACAGCGCGACCTCTATGGCTACACCTTC. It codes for CATRGQRDLYGYTF.

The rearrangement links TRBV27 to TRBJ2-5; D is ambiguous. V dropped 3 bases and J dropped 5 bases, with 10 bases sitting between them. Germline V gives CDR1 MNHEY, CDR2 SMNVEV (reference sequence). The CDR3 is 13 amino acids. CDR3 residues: CASSFAVGETQYF. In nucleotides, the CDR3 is TGTGCCAGCAGTTTTGCAGTAGGGGAGACCCAGTACTTC.

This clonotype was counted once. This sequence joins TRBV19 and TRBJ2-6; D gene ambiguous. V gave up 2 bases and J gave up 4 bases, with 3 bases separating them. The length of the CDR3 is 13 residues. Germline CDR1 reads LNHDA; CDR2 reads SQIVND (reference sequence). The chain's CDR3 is CASSIRGANVLTF. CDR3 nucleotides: TGTGCCAGTAGTATACGAGGGGCCAACGTCCTGACTTTC.

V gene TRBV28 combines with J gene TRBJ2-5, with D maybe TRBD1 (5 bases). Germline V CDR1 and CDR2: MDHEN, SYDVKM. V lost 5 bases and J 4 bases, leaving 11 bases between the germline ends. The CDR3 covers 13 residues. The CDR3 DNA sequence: TGTGCCAGCAGTCTTACAGGAAGAGAGACCCAGTACTTC. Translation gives CASSLTGRETQYF.

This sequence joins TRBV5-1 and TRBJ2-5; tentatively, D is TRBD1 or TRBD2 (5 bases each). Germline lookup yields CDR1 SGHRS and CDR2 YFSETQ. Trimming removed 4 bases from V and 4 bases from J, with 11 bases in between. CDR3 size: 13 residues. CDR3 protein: CASSAGAGETQYF. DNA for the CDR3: TGCGCCAGCAGCGCCGGGGCGGGAGAGACCCAGTACTTC.

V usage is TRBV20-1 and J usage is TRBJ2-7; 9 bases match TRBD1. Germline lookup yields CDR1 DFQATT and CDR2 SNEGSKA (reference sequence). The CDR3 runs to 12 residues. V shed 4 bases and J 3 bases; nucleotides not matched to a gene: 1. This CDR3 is CSATDRGYEQYF. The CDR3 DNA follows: TGCAGTGCTACGGACAGGGGCTACGAGCAGTACTTC.

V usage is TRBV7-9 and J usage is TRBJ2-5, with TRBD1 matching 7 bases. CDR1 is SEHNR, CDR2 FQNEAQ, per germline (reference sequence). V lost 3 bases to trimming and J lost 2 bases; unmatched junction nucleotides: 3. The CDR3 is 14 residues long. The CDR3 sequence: CASSFGGQQETQYF. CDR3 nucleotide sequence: TGTGCCAGCAGCTTTGGGGGACAGCAAGAGACCCAGTACTTC.

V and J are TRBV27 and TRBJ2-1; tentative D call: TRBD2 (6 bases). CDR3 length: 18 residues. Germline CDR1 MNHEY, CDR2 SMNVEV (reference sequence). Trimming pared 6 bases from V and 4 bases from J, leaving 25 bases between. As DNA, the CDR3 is TGTGCCAGCAGCTTGGCGTCGGGAAGACTAGGCTCGTACAATGAGCAGTTCTTC. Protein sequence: CASSLASGRLGSYNEQFF.

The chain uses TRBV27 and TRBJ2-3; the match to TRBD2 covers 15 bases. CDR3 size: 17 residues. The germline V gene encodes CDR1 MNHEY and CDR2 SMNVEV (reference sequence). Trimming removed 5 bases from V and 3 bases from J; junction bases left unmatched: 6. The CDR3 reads CASSPWTSGRGTDTQYF. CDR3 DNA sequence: TGTGCCAGCAGTCCTTGGACTAGCGGGAGGGGGACAGATACGCAGTATTTT.

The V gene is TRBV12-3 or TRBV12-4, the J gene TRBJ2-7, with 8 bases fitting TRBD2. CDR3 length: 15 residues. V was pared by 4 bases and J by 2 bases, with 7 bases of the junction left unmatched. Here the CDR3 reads CASSSFGTSTYEQYF. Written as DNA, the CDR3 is TGTGCCAGCAGTTCCTTCGGGACTAGTACCTACGAGCAGTACTTC.

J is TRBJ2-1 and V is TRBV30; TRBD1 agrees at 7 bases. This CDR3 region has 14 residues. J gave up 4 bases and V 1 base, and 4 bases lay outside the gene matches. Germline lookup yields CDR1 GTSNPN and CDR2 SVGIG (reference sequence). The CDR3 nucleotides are TGTGCCTGGAGTGAACAGGGGTTTTACAATGAGCAGTTCTTC. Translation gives CAWSEQGFYNEQFF.

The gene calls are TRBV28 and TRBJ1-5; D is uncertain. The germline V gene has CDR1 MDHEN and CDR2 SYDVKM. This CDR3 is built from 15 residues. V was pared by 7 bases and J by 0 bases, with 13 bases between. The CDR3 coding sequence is TGTGCCAGCACCACTACTGGTCTTAGCAATCAGCCCCAGCATTTT. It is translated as CASTTTGLSNQPQHF. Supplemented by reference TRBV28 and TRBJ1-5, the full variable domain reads DVKVTQSSRYLVKRTGEKVFLECVQDMDHENMFWYRQDPGLGLRLIYFSYDVKMKEKGDIPEGYSVSREKKERFSLILESASTNQTSMYLCASTTTGLSNQPQHFGDGTRLSIL.

In nucleotides, the CDR3 is TGTGCCAGCAGTCTTACTGGAACAGGTTACCACGAGCAGTACTTC. Translated, it gives CASSLTGTGYHEQYF. The gene calls are TRBV27 and TRBJ2-7; D may be TRBD1 (5 bases). This CDR3 contains 15 residues. Germline V CDR1 and CDR2: MNHEY, SMNVEV (reference sequence). Trimming shortened V by 5 bases and J by 5 bases, and 19 bases separated the two germline ends.

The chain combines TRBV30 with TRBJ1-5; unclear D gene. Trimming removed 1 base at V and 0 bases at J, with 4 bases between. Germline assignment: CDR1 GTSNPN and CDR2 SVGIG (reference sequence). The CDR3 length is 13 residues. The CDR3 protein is CAWSATSNQPQHF. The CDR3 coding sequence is TGTGCCTGGAGTGCGACTAGCAATCAGCCCCAGCATTTT.

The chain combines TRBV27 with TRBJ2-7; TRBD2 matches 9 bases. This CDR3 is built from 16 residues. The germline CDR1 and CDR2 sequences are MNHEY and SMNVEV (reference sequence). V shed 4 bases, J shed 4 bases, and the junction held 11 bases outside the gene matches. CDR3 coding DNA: TGTGCCAGCAGTTCGTCAGGGGCGGGAGGGAGGTACGAGCAGTACTTC. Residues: CASSSSGAGGRYEQYF.

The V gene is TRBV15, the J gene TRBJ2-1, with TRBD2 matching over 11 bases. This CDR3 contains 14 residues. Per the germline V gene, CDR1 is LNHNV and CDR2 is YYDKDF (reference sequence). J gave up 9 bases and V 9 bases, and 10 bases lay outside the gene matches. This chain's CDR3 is CATATSGMRAEQFF. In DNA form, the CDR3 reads TGTGCCACTGCGACTAGCGGGATGAGGGCTGAGCAGTTCTTC.

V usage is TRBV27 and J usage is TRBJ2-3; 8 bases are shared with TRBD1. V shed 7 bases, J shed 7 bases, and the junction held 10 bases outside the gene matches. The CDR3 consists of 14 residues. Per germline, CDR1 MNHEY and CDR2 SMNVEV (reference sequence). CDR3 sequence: CASKWTGTGNTQYF. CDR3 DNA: TGTGCCAGCAAATGGACAGGGACGGGAAATACGCAGTATTTT.

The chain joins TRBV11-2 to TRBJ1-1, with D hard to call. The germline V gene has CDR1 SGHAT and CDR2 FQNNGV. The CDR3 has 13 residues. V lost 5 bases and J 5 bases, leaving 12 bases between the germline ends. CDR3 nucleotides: TGTGCCAGCAGCGACATTCTGGGAACTGAAGCTTTCTTT. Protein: CASSDILGTEAFF.

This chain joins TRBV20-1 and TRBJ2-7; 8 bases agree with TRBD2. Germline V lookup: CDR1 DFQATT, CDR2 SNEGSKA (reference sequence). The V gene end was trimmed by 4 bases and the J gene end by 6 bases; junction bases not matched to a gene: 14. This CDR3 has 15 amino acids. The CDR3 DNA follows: TGCAGTGCTATGAAGCCGGGACTAGGGCCAGGCGAGCAGTACTTC. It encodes CSAMKPGLGPGEQYF.

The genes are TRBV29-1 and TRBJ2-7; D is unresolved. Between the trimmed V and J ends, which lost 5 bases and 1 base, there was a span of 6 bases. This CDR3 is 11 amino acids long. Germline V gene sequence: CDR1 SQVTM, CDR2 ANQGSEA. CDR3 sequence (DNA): TGCAGCGTTCACGATTCCTACGAGCAGTACTTC. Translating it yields CSVHDSYEQYF.

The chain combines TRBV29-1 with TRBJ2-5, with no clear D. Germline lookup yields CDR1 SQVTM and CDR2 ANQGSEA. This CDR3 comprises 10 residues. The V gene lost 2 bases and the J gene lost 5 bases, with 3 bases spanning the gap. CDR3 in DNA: TGCAGCGTTGAATGGGAGACCCAGTACTTC. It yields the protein CSVEWETQYF.

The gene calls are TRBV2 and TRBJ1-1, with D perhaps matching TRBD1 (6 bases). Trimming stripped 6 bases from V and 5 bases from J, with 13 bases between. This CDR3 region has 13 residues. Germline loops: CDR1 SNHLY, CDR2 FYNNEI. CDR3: CASRATGWTEAFF. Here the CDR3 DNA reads TGTGCCAGCAGGGCTACAGGGTGGACTGAAGCTTTCTTT.

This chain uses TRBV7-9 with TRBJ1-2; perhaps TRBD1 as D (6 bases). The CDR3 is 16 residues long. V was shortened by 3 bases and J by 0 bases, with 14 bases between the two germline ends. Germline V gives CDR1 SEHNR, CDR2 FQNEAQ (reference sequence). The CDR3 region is CASSFVSGAANYGYTF. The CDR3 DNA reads TGTGCCAGCAGCTTCGTCTCAGGGGCAGCTAACTATGGCTACACCTTC.

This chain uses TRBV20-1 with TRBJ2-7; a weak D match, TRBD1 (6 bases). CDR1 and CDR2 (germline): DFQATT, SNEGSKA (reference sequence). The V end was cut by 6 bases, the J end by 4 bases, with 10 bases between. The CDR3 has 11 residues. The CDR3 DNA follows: TGCAGTGCACGACAGGTATACGAGCAGTACTTC. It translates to CSARQVYEQYF.

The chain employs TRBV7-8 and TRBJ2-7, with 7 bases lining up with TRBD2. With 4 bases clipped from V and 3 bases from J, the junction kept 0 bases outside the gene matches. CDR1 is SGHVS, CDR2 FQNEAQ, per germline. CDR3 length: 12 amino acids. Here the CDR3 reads CASSWEGYEQYF. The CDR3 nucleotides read TGTGCCAGCAGCTGGGAGGGCTACGAGCAGTACTTC.

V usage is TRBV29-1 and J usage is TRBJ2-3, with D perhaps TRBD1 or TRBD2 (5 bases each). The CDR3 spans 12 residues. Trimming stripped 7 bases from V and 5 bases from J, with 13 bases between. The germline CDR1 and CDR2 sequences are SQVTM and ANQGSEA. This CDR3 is CSGKAGGDTQYF. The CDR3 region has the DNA TGCAGCGGGAAGGCTGGGGGAGATACGCAGTATTTT.

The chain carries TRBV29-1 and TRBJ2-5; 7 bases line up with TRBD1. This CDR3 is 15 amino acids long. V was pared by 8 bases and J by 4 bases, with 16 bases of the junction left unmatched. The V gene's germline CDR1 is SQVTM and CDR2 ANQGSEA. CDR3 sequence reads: CSTRRDRGQVETQYF. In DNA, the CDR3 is TGCAGCACCCGAAGGGACAGAGGTCAAGTAGAGACCCAGTACTTC. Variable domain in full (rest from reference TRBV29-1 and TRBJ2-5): SAVISQKPSRDICQRGTSLTIQCQVDSQVTMMFWYRQQPGQSLTLIATANQGSEATYESGFVIDKFPISRPNLTFSTLTVSNMSPEDSSIYLCSTRRDRGQVETQYFGPGTRLLVL.

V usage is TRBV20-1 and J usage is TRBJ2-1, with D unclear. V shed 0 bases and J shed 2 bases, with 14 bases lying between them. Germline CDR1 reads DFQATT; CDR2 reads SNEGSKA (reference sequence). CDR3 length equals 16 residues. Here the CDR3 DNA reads TGCAGTGCTAGAGATCCCGCCGCTCCTCCCTACAATGAGCAGTTCTTC. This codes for CSARDPAAPPYNEQFF.

The CDR3 nucleotides read TGTGCCAGCTCACGATCGGGACAGGCCTCTTACACTGAAGCTTTCTTT. Translation: CASSRSGQASYTEAFF. The chain employs TRBV18 and TRBJ1-1, with 8 positions matching TRBD1. CDR3 size: 16 residues. With 4 bases clipped from V and 3 bases from J, the junction kept 10 bases outside the gene matches. Germline V gene data show CDR1 as KGHSH and CDR2 as LQKENI.

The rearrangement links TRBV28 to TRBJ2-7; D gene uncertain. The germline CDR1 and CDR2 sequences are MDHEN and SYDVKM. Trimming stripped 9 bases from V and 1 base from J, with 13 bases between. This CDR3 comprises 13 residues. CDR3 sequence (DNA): TGTGCCAGATCTCAAAGAGGATCCTACGAGCAGTACTTC. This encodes CARSQRGSYEQYF.